This paragraph reports one TCR beta chain. The antigen remains undetermined. This sample was included in a study of cytomegalovirus exposure and HLA in healthy donors. Points from the study as a whole: Specificity for CMV antigens was confirmed in vitro for a few of the CMV-associated chains. Among TCR beta chains, those listed as cytomegalovirus-associated numbered over 150.

The donors were part of the approximately 120-subject validation cohort, which stood apart from the 666-subject first cohort. Repertoires were generated with immunoSEQ multiplex PCR, while TCRdb's copy carries only in-frame clones and drops some. The sample lists 150,000 to 200,000 clones; 85% were seen once. CDR3 size: 12 residues. CDR1 and CDR2 from the germline V gene are LNHDA and SQIVND (reference sequence). The germline V and J ends were trimmed by 7 bases and 11 bases, with 17 bases remaining between them. The sequenced sample was PBMCs. The receptor's source is a man aged 18 to 29 in good health and CMV-seropositive. The J gene is TRBJ1-1, the V gene TRBV19; TRBD1 might be the D (5 bases). The CDR3 bases are TGTGCCAGTATGGGACTGCCGACGGGGGCTTTCTTT. It yields the protein CASMGLPTGAFF.